The 10 T cell receptor beta chains listed next were all sequenced from one sample in a study of blood T cell repertoires in COVID-19. Measured with immunoSEQ multiplex PCR; TCRdb has only the in-frame clones, and not every one. Of more than 200,000 clones in the sample, approximately 80% were seen once. Sequenced input: PBMCs or T cells enriched from blood (not recorded which). The receptor set was obtained from a young man with acute COVID-19.

The rearrangement uses TRBV6-5 and TRBJ1-5; D is unresolved. The CDR3 consists of 13 residues. Germline CDR1 reads MNHEY; CDR2 reads SVGAGI. V lost 8 bases and J 5 bases, leaving 13 bases between the germline ends. The CDR3 DNA reads TGTGCCAGCTCCATCGGGGTGTATCAGCCCCAGCATTTT. Translation gives CASSIGVYQPQHF.

The chain carries TRBV21-1 and TRBJ1-3. TRBV21-1 is deemed a pseudogene. The CDR3 runs 13 residues. CDR3 region: CASRESLGNTIYF. CDR3 sequence (DNA): TGTGCCAGCAGGGAGAGTTTGGGAAACACCATATATTTT.

At least ten counts were recorded for this clone. The chain employs TRBV19 and TRBJ1-2, with 9 bases identical to TRBD1. With V trimmed by 10 bases and J by 8 bases, 14 bases remained unmatched. The CDR3 has 14 residues. Germline loops: CDR1 LNHDA, CDR2 SQIVND (reference sequence). CDR3 DNA sequence: TGTGCCACCGACTCCGGGACAGGGAGCGGAGGCTACACCTTC. Protein product: CATDSGTGSGGYTF.

Concerning this clone itself: Mismatch with germline at one junction end may stem from a read error. The rearrangement uses TRBV3-1 (or the pseudogene TRBV3-2) and TRBJ2-7; 7 bases agree with TRBD1. The CDR3 contains 13 residues. CDR1 is LGHDT and CDR2 is YNNKEL in the germline V gene (reference sequence). The CDR3: CASRQATGNEQYF. CDR3 DNA sequence: TGTGCCAGCAGGCAAGCGACAGGGAACGAGCAGTACTTC.

In the case of this clone: The junction and the germline gene differ at one end; a read error may be behind it. CDR3 residues: CAWSVEGTVTQYF. The CDR3 DNA reads TGTGCCTGGAGTGTAGAGGGAACAGTTACGCAGTATTTT. The chain combines TRBV30 with TRBJ2-3, with D tentatively TRBD2 (5 bases). This CDR3 region has 13 residues. CDR1 is GTSNPN and CDR2 is SVGIG in the germline V gene (reference sequence).

V and J are TRBV7-2 and TRBJ2-7; 9 bases agree with TRBD2. Germline CDR1 and CDR2: SGHTA and FQGNSA. The CDR3 contains 15 residues. Trimming cost V 4 bases and J 1 base; bases outside gene matches: 5. CDR3 DNA sequence: TGTGCCAGCAGCTCAACCGCGGGGGGGTCCTACGAGCAGTACTTC. Translating it yields CASSSTAGGSYEQYF.

The CDR3 here is CAWSTAGGGLAKNIQYF. The CDR3 region has the DNA TGTGCCTGGAGCACAGCGGGGGGGGGTTTAGCCAAAAACATTCAGTACTTC. The chain employs TRBV30 and TRBJ2-4, with TRBD2 identical over 10 bases. Germline trimming cut 3 bases from V and 0 bases from J; bases unmatched to any gene: 8. The CDR3 extends over 17 amino acids. CDR1 and CDR2 (germline): GTSNPN, SVGIG (reference sequence).

The chain links TRBV20-1 to TRBJ2-7; D unclear. The V end lost 5 bases, the J end lost 6 bases, and 11 bases lay between the germline ends. The germline V gene has CDR1 DFQATT and CDR2 SNEGSKA (reference sequence). The CDR3 runs 11 residues. CDR3 loop: CSADQASEQYF. As DNA, the CDR3 is TGCAGTGCTGACCAGGCATCCGAGCAGTACTTC.

The V call is TRBV2, the J call TRBJ1-5; 8 positions match TRBD1. CDR1 is SNHLY, CDR2 FYNNEI, per germline. V lost 3 bases, J lost 7 bases, and 5 bases stayed unmatched. The CDR3 runs to 14 residues. The CDR3 DNA sequence: TGTGCCAGCAGTGAGTGGACAGGGAACCAGCCCCAGCATTTT. Encoded protein: CASSEWTGNQPQHF.

The V call is TRBV2, the J call TRBJ2-1, with D tentatively TRBD1 (5 bases). CDR1 and CDR2 from the germline V gene are SNHLY and FYNNEI. The CDR3 consists of 12 residues. Trimming stripped 5 bases from V and 15 bases from J, with 17 bases between. In DNA form, the CDR3 reads TGTGCCAGCAGTTTTTATCCAGGGTGGGCGTTCTTC. This gives the protein CASSFYPGWAFF.